This is a list of T cell receptor beta chains from one sample in a study of blood T cell repertoires in COVID-19. The protocol was immunoSEQ multiplex PCR, while the TCRdb copy is restricted to in-frame clones and leaves out a portion. The sample has roughly 120,000 clones, 65% to 80% seen once. Sequenced material: peripheral blood. These receptors were taken from an older woman with acute or convalescent COVID-19. The CDR3 runs from the conserved cysteine through the conserved F or W. D genes are given only for firm matches. The size entry is marked missing in some rows and otherwise reads once, few, many or a size class.

V	length	D	size	J	CDR3	DNA
TRBV6-5	14	TRBD1	few	TRBJ1-1	CASRDINRGTEAFF	TGTGCCAGCAGGGATATAAACAGGGGCACTGAAGCTTTCTTT
TRBV3-1/TRBV3-2	13	-	-	TRBJ2-1	CASSQDPYNEQFF	TGTGCCAGCAGCCAAGACCCATACAATGAGCAGTTCTTC
TRBV7-9	14	-	-	TRBJ2-5	CASSLAGPRRAQYF	TGTGCCAGCAGCTTAGCAGGCCCAAGACGGGCCCAGTACTTC
TRBV18	15	-	-	TRBJ2-3	CASSLSAGTTDTQYF	TGTGCCAGCTCACTATCAGCAGGGACAACAGATACGCAGTATTTT
TRBV6-5	15	TRBD2	-	TRBJ2-5	CASSNSGGATETQYF	TGTGCCAGCAGTAATAGCGGGGGGGCTACAGAGACCCAGTACTTC
TRBV4-2	15	-	-	TRBJ2-7	CASSPLGGGLYEQYF	TGTGCCAGCAGCCCCCTTGGGGGGGGGCTCTACGAGCAGTACTTC
TRBV28	13	-	-	TRBJ1-1	CASSFPGKFEAFF	TGTGCCAGCAGTTTCCCAGGAAAGTTTGAAGCTTTCTTT
TRBV5-5	15	TRBD1	-	TRBJ2-5	CASSPGQGGGETQYF	TGTGCCAGCAGCCCAGGACAAGGGGGCGGAGAGACCCAGTACTTC
TRBV19	16	-	-	TRBJ1-1	CASSRSPTGRGTEAFF	TGTGCCAGTAGTAGAAGCCCGACAGGTCGGGGCACTGAAGCTTTCTTT
TRBV5-4	14	-	-	TRBJ1-1	CASSLWEVRTEAFF	TGTGCCAGCAGCTTGTGGGAGGTGAGGACTGAAGCTTTCTTT
TRBV9	13	-	-	TRBJ1-2	CASSQNRDYGYTF	TGTGCCAGCAGCCAGAACAGGGACTATGGCTACACCTTC
TRBV10-3	14	TRBD1	-	TRBJ1-2	CAISATGEAYGYTF	TGTGCCATCAGTGCCACAGGGGAGGCATATGGCTACACCTTC
TRBV5-6	17	TRBD1	-	TRBJ2-1	CASSPLKGTGSRNEQFF	TGTGCCAGCAGCCCCCTAAAAGGGACAGGTAGCCGCAATGAGCAGTTCTTC
TRBV28	13	-	-	TRBJ1-1	CASSSSVPAEAFF	TGTGCCAGCAGTTCGTCAGTTCCAGCTGAAGCTTTCTTT
TRBV3-1/TRBV3-2	11	-	-	TRBJ2-7	CASSRSYEQYF	TGTGCCAGCAGTCGCTCCTACGAGCAGTACTTC
TRBV19	13	-	few	TRBJ1-2	CASSIEGNYGYTF	TGTGCCAGTAGTATTGAGGGAAACTATGGCTACACCTTC
TRBV6-5	14	-	-	TRBJ2-3	CASRYARSTDTQYF	TGTGCCAGCAGGTACGCGCGTAGCACAGATACGCAGTATTTT
TRBV5-5	17	-	-	TRBJ1-5	CASSLGLTGRSNQPQHF	TGTGCCAGCAGCTTGGGGTTGACAGGAAGGAGCAATCAGCCCCAGCATTTT